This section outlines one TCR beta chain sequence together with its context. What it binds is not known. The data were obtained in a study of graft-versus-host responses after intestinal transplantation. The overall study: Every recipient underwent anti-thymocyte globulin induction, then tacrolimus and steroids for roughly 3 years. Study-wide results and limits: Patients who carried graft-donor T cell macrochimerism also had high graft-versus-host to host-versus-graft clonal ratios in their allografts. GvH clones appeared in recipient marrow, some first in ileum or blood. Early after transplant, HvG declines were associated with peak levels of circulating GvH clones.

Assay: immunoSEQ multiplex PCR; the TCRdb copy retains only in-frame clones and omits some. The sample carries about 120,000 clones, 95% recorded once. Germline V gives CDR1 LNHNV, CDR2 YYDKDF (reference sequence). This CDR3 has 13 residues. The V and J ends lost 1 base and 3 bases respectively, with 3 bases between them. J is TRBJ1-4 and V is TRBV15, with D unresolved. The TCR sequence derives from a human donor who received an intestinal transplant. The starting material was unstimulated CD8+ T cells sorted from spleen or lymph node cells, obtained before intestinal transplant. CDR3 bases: TGTGCCACCAGCAGAGTTCCTAATGAAAAACTGTTTTTT. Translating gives CATSRVPNEKLFF.